A selection of T cell receptor beta chains follows, all from one sample in a study of T cell clonotyping in hematopoietic cell transplantation. This table comes from immunoSEQ multiplex PCR, and its TCRdb copy is limited to in-frame clones, with some not included. The repertoire holds about 3,100 clones, with over 55% as singletons. The specimen comprised peripheral blood mononuclear cells, sampled 30 days after allogeneic stem cell transplant. The source of these receptors is a female patient aged 30 to 40 who had an allogeneic stem cell transplant, so T cells may come from the graft donor. Some clones in this sample may be carry-over from other donors' samples. Both conserved end residues are part of each CDR3. The D gene is left open where the match is weak. Some rows have no size entry. The others give once, few or many, or a class for an expanded clone.

TRBJ2-2,NA,TRBV18,NA,TGTGCCACCTCGCAAAACCTAGAGGGCACCGGGGAGCTGTTTTTT,CATSQNLEGTGELFF
TRBJ1-2,few,TRBV19,TRBD1,TGTGCCAGTAGTACCCCAGACAGGGTGAGCTATGGCTACACCTTC,CASSTPDRVSYGYTF
TRBJ1-3,NA,TRBV6-5,NA,TGTGCCAGCAGTTACGGAGGAAACACCATATATTTT,CASSYGGNTIYF
TRBJ1-5,NA,TRBV7-2,NA,TGTGCCAGCAGCTTGCAAGGGGCAGGGAATCAGCCCCAGCATTTT,CASSLQGAGNQPQHF
TRBJ1-1,NA,TRBV4-1,NA,TGCGCCAGCAGCCAAGATAAAGACAACCCATGGAGCACTGAAGCTTTCTTT,CASSQDKDNPWSTEAFF
TRBJ1-2,NA,TRBV27,TRBD1,TGTGCCAGCGGGATCGGGACAGGAGGAGGCTACACCTTC,CASGIGTGGGYTF
TRBJ2-7,NA,TRBV29-1,NA,TGCAGCGCCCTATCCTACGCCCCTTACGAGCAGTACTTC,CSALSYAPYEQYF
TRBJ2-7,few,TRBV9,NA,TGTGCCAGCAGCGTGGCGGGTTCCTACGAGCAGTACTTC,CASSVAGSYEQYF
TRBJ2-2,medium-sized,TRBV18,TRBD1,TGTGCCAGCTCAATCTACCGGGACAGCACCGGGGAGCTGTTTTTT,CASSIYRDSTGELFF
TRBJ2-2,medium-sized,TRBV9,NA,TGTGCCAGCAGCCCTTCCACCACCGGGGAGCTGTTTTTT,CASSPSTTGELFF
TRBJ2-7,NA,TRBV5-4,TRBD1,TGTGCCAGCAGCTTATGGACAGGGGACCACGAGCAGTACTTC,CASSLWTGDHEQYF
TRBJ2-5,NA,TRBV29-1,NA,TGCAGCGTGCAGGATCCCGCTAACCAAGAGACCCAGTACTTC,CSVQDPANQETQYF
TRBJ2-3,NA,TRBV13,NA,TGTGCCAGCAGCTTATCCCCAGGCCTCACAGATACGCAGTATTTT,CASSLSPGLTDTQYF